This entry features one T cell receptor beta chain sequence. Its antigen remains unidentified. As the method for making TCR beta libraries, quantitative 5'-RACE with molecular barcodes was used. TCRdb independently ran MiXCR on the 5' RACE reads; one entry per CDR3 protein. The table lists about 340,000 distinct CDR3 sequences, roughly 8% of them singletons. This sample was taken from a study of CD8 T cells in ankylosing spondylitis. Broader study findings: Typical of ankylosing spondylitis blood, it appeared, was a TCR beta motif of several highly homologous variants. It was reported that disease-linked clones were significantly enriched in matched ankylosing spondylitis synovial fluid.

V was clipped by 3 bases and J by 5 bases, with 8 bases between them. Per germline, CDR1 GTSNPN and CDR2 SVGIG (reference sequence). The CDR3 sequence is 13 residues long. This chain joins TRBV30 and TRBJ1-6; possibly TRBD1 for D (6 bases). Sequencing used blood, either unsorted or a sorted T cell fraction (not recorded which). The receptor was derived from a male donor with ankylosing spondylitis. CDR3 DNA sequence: TGTGCCTGGAGCAGGACAGATAATTCACCCCTCCACTTT. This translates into CAWSRTDNSPLHF.